Below are 27 T cell receptor beta chains sequenced from a single sample in a study of shared clonotypes between healthy human individuals. Profiled with immunoSEQ multiplex PCR; TCRdb holds only in-frame clones, not every one. The top ten hold around 1.1% of the sample, which has millions of clones, approximately 94% seen once. Naive CD8 cells, CD45RO-negative and positively selected for CCR7, excluded terminally differentiated effector memory CD45RA+ cells. Sequenced material: naive CD8+ T cells sorted from blood. These receptors were collected from a man in his late teens or twenties in good health.

The rearrangement links TRBV10-2 to TRBJ1-1; D is unresolved. The CDR3 has 14 amino acids. V lost 1 base and J 0 bases, leaving 6 bases between the germline ends. Germline V lookup: CDR1 WSHSY, CDR2 SAAADI. In DNA form, the CDR3 reads TGCGCCAGCAGTGAGTTAGAGGTGAACACTGAAGCTTTCTTT. This encodes CASSELEVNTEAFF.

This rearrangement joins TRBV7-9 to TRBJ2-1; 9 positions agree with TRBD2. Germline values: CDR1 SEHNR, CDR2 FQNEAQ (reference sequence). The CDR3 runs 15 residues. With V trimmed by 5 bases and J by 7 bases, 9 bases remained unmatched. CDR3 in amino acids: CASSLPAGGRNEQFF. For the CDR3, the DNA is TGTGCCAGCAGCCTCCCGGCGGGAGGGAGGAATGAGCAGTTCTTC. The full variable domain, with the rest looked up from reference TRBV7-9 and TRBJ2-1, is DTGVSQNPRHKITKRGQNVTFRCDPISEHNRLYWYRQTLGQGPEFLTYFQNEAQLEKSRLLSDRFSAERPKGSFSTLEIQRTEQGDSAMYLCASSLPAGGRNEQFFGPGTRLTVL.

V and J are TRBV13 and TRBJ2-5, with 7 bases matching TRBD2. This CDR3 spans 15 amino acids. The germline gives CDR1 PRHDT, CDR2 FYEKMQ (reference sequence). V was clipped by 2 bases and J by 4 bases; unmatched bases: 7. For the CDR3, the DNA is TGTGCCAGCAGCTTAAGGCAGGGCGGGGGAGAGACCCAGTACTTC. Amino acids: CASSLRQGGGETQYF. Complete variable domain (other parts from reference TRBV13 and TRBJ2-5): AAGVIQSPRHLIKEKRETATLKCYPIPRHDTVYWYQQGPGQDPQFLISFYEKMQSDKGSIPDRFSAQQFSDYHSELNMSSLELGDSALYFCASSLRQGGGETQYFGPGTRLLVL.

The gene calls are TRBV10-2 and TRBJ2-6; 10 bases map to TRBD1. This CDR3 region has 16 residues. Germline V gene sequence: CDR1 WSHSY, CDR2 SAAADI. With V trimmed by 8 bases and J by 0 bases, 4 bases remained unmatched. The chain's CDR3 is CASRDRGYSGANVLTF. In DNA form, the CDR3 reads TGCGCCAGCCGGGACAGGGGATACTCTGGGGCCAACGTCCTGACTTTC.

The chain recombines TRBV11-2 with TRBJ2-5; tentative D call: TRBD1 (6 bases). In germline, CDR1 is SGHAT, CDR2 FQNNGV. The CDR3 spans 18 residues. The ends were cut back, 5 bases at V and 5 bases at J, with 27 bases in the middle. CDR3 sequence: CASSMGEQGLLAEETQYF. CDR3 sequence (DNA): TGTGCCAGCAGCATGGGGGAACAGGGCCTCTTGGCGGAGGAGACCCAGTACTTC.

The rearrangement joins TRBV9 to TRBJ2-5; perhaps TRBD2 as D (6 bases). Per the germline V gene, CDR1 is SGDLS and CDR2 is YYNGEE. This CDR3 comprises 14 residues. Trimming stripped 7 bases from V and 2 bases from J, with 15 bases between. CDR3 residues: CASAGLEGQETQYF. The CDR3 DNA reads as TGTGCCAGCGCGGGGCTCGAGGGGCAAGAGACCCAGTACTTC.

This sequence joins TRBV4-3 and TRBJ2-7; 9 bases align to TRBD2. After removal of 0 bases from V and 4 bases from J, the junction contained 10 bases not matched to a gene. Germline CDR1 reads LGHNA; CDR2 reads YSLEER. The CDR3 has 17 residues. CDR3 protein: CASSQDRGSGSFYEQYF. The CDR3 bases are TGCGCCAGCAGCCAAGATCGGGGTAGCGGGAGTTTTTACGAGCAGTACTTC.

This chain links TRBV7-2 with TRBJ2-7; TRBD1 matches 10 bases. The CDR3 sequence is 15 residues long. Trimming cost V 5 bases and J 6 bases; bases outside gene matches: 10. Germline V gene lookup returns CDR1 SGHTA and CDR2 FQGNSA. CDR3 bases: TGTGCCAGCAGCAAGTGGACAGGGGGTTCTGGCGAGCAGTACTTC. It translates to CASSKWTGGSGEQYF.

J is TRBJ1-2 and V is TRBV5-6; D not resolved. Germline values: CDR1 SGHDT, CDR2 YYEEEE. The CDR3 has 13 residues. V lost 1 base and J lost 4, with 8 bases in between. CDR3 in amino acids: CASSLSGPYGYTF. In nucleotides, the CDR3 is TGTGCCAGCAGCTTGTCAGGTCCCTATGGCTACACCTTC.

The genes are TRBV19 and TRBJ2-1; 9 nucleotides align to TRBD2. The CDR3 length is 15 residues. Germline values: CDR1 LNHDA, CDR2 SQIVND (reference sequence). V dropped 10 bases and J dropped 5; count of bases not matched to a gene: 12. The CDR3 DNA is TGTGCCACCCTCCCCGGGCTAGCGGGGAACAATGAGCAGTTCTTC. This encodes CATLPGLAGNNEQFF.

DNA of the CDR3: TGCGCCAGCAGCCCAGGTGGGGGGTTTGGATCAGAGACCCAGTACTTC. Protein sequence: CASSPGGGFGSETQYF. The chain is built from TRBV4-1 and TRBJ2-5, with D perhaps matching TRBD2 (6 bases). CDR3 length equals 16 residues. In germline, CDR1 is MGHRA, CDR2 YSYEKL. Trimming cost V 4 bases and J 4 bases, with 19 bases left between them.

J is TRBJ1-2 and V is TRBV7-9, with D maybe TRBD1 (5 bases). V lost 1 base and J lost 3, with 12 bases in between. Germline CDR1 is SEHNR and CDR2 is FQNEAQ (reference sequence). This CDR3 spans 15 amino acids. The CDR3 nucleotides read TGTGCCAGCAGCTTAGTGACCGGGACGGACTATGGCTACACCTTC. Translating gives CASSLVTGTDYGYTF.

As concerns this clone: Other DNA sequences in this sample translate to the same CDR3. This chain connects TRBV27 to TRBJ2-2; D unresolved. V lost 2 bases and J 0 bases, leaving 4 bases between the germline ends. The CDR3 is 14 amino acids. In germline, CDR1 is MNHEY, CDR2 SMNVEV (reference sequence). The CDR3 sequence is CASSLTANTGELFF. CDR3 sequence (DNA): TGTGCCAGCAGTTTAACGGCGAACACCGGGGAGCTGTTTTTT.

A single count supports this clone. The CDR3 sequence: CASSLPRDVLYNEQFF. The DNA of the CDR3 is TGTGCCAGCAGCTTGCCCCGGGATGTACTCTACAATGAGCAGTTCTTC. The V gene is TRBV7-9, the J gene TRBJ2-1; possible D gene TRBD2, 5 bases. V lost 3 bases to trimming and J lost 3 bases, with 15 bases between them. Germline V lookup: CDR1 SEHNR, CDR2 FQNEAQ (reference sequence). The CDR3 runs to 16 residues.

The V and J genes are TRBV20-1 and TRBJ2-3; no firm D call. The CDR3 is 10 residues long. CDR1 and CDR2 from the germline V gene are DFQATT and SNEGSKA (reference sequence). V was cut by 0 bases and J by 5 bases, with 0 bases left in between. CDR3: CSAREDTQYF. In nucleotides, the CDR3 is TGCAGTGCTAGAGAAGATACGCAGTATTTT.

The chain recombines TRBV29-1 with TRBJ1-2; D might be TRBD1 (5 bases). With 3 bases removed from V and 4 bases from J, the gap between germline ends came to 9 bases. Germline V gene lookup returns CDR1 SQVTM and CDR2 ANQGSEA. The CDR3 totals 12 residues. The DNA for the CDR3 is TGCAGCGTTGAGGACAAGGGCTATGGCTACACCTTC. It codes for CSVEDKGYGYTF.

The rearrangement links TRBV25-1 to TRBJ2-1; D is undetermined. The ends were cut back, 5 bases at V and 6 bases at J, with 11 bases in the middle. In germline, CDR1 is MGHDK, CDR2 SYGVNS. This CDR3 spans 13 amino acids. CDR3 in amino acids: CASSIVDGNEQFF. The CDR3 nucleotides read TGTGCCAGCAGTATAGTAGACGGCAATGAGCAGTTCTTC. Filled out from reference TRBV25-1 and TRBJ2-1, the complete variable domain reads EADIYQTPRYLVIGTGKKITLECSQTMGHDKMYWYQQDPGMELHLIHYSYGVNSTEKGDLSSESTVSRIRTEHFPLTLESARPSHTSQYLCASSIVDGNEQFFGPGTRLTVL.

This rearrangement joins TRBV28 to TRBJ1-4; 7 bases align to TRBD1. V was pared by 1 base and J by 4 bases, with 3 bases of the junction left unmatched. CDR1 is MDHEN and CDR2 is SYDVKM in the germline V gene. CDR3 length: 15 residues. CDR3 in amino acids: CASSLLGGINEKLFF. The CDR3, as DNA: TGTGCCAGCAGTTTATTAGGGGGCATTAATGAAAAACTGTTTTTT.

Points on this clone: Other DNA sequences within the sample encode an identical CDR3. The CDR3 DNA follows: TGTGCCTGGAGTACCGCGGACGGGTACTCTGGAAACACCATATATTTT. This gives the protein CAWSTADGYSGNTIYF. This chain joins TRBV30 and TRBJ1-3, with D hard to call. V was cut by 2 bases and J by 0 bases, with 14 bases left in between. The CDR3 length is 16 residues. Per the germline V gene, CDR1 is GTSNPN and CDR2 is SVGIG (reference sequence).

This chain joins TRBV7-9 and TRBJ1-2; D is uncertain. V lost 1 base and J 6 bases, leaving 9 bases between the germline ends. Germline loops: CDR1 SEHNR, CDR2 FQNEAQ (reference sequence). The length of the CDR3 is 13 residues. This CDR3 reads CASSLEGLHGYTF. CDR3 DNA sequence: TGTGCCAGCAGCTTAGAAGGTTTACATGGCTACACCTTC.

Concerning this clone: Other nucleotide sequences from this sample produce the same CDR3. The chain's CDR3 is CASSDRNRAYEQYF. The CDR3 coding sequence is TGTGCCAGCAGTGACCGGAACAGAGCCTACGAGCAGTACTTC. The chain joins TRBV2 to TRBJ2-7; D unclear. Trimming pared 3 bases from V and 2 bases from J, leaving 11 bases between. CDR1 SNHLY and CDR2 FYNNEI come from the germline V gene. The CDR3 sequence is 14 residues long.

The chain recombines TRBV5-6 with TRBJ1-2; D not resolved. Trimming took 8 bases from V and 4 from J, leaving 21 bases between them. CDR1 is SGHDT and CDR2 is YYEEEE in the germline V gene. The length of the CDR3 is 15 residues. The CDR3 DNA sequence: TGTGCCAGTTCTCCCTCCGCGTCTTATTCCTATGGCTACACCTTC. This codes for CASSPSASYSYGYTF.

The CDR3 DNA follows: TGTGCCAGCATTGGACCCGGGGAGCTGTTTTTT. Protein product: CASIGPGELFF. The rearrangement uses TRBV5-6 and TRBJ2-2; unclear D gene. Germline V gene lookup returns CDR1 SGHDT and CDR2 YYEEEE. The CDR3 contains 11 residues. V lost 6 bases and J 6 bases, leaving 6 bases between the germline ends. Drawing the rest from reference TRBV5-6 and TRBJ2-2, the complete variable domain is DAGVTQSPTHLIKTRGQQVTLRCSPKSGHDTVSWYQQALGQGPQFIFQYYEEEERQRGNFPDRFSGHQFPNYSSELNVNALLLGDSALYLCASIGPGELFFGEGSRLTVL.

Remarks on this clone: The sample holds other DNA sequences that translate to the same CDR3. The genes are TRBV11-2 and TRBJ2-7; D tentatively reads TRBD1 or TRBD2 (5 bases each). The CDR3 runs 15 residues. Trimming left V 0 bases short and J 0 bases short, with 9 bases between. The germline gives CDR1 SGHAT, CDR2 FQNNGV. CDR3: CASSLEGRSSYEQYF. DNA for the CDR3: TGTGCCAGCAGCTTAGAGGGACGGAGCTCCTACGAGCAGTACTTC.

The genes are TRBV6-1 and TRBJ2-7; unclear D gene. V was pared by 2 bases and J by 3 bases, with 8 bases between. The CDR3 runs to 13 residues. Per germline, CDR1 MNHNS and CDR2 SASEGT. The chain's CDR3 is CASSEWGYYEQYF. The CDR3 nucleotides are TGTGCCAGCAGTGAATGGGGATACTACGAGCAGTACTTC.

To note about this clone: Other DNA sequences in the same sample also yield this CDR3. The CDR3 DNA sequence: TGTGCCAGCAGCTTAACAGGGGGCTCGGGGGAGCTGTTTTTT. Protein product: CASSLTGGSGELFF. The chain employs TRBV7-9 and TRBJ2-2; TRBD1 matches 9 bases. CDR1 is SEHNR and CDR2 is FQNEAQ in the germline V gene (reference sequence). The trim removed 2 bases at V and 8 bases at J, leaving 3 bases unmatched. The CDR3 totals 14 residues.

The gene calls are TRBV4-2 and TRBJ1-1; 7 bases match TRBD1. Germline trimming cut 2 bases from V and 0 bases from J; bases unmatched to any gene: 3. Germline values: CDR1 LGHNA, CDR2 YNFKEQ. CDR3 length equals 15 residues. In nucleotides, the CDR3 is TGTGCCAGCAGCCAACAGACAGGGTTGAACACTGAAGCTTTCTTT. This codes for CASSQQTGLNTEAFF.